These 27 T cell receptor beta chains were all obtained from the same sample, sequenced in a study of blood T cell repertoires in COVID-19. Sequenced by immunoSEQ multiplex PCR; TCRdb stores in-frame clones only, minus some. This table has approximately 310,000 clones, approximately 91% appearing once. The specimen sequenced was PBMCs or T cells enriched from blood (not recorded which). The receptors derive from a man aged 60 to 69 who had recovered from COVID-19.

The genes are TRBV7-8 and TRBJ1-5; D is possibly TRBD1 (5 bases). Trimming stripped 1 base from V and 5 bases from J, with 15 bases between. CDR3 size: 16 residues. Germline values: CDR1 SGHVS, CDR2 FQNEAQ. This CDR3 reads CASSLEGWATDQPQHF. As DNA, the CDR3 is TGTGCCAGCAGCTTAGAAGGATGGGCGACAGATCAGCCCCAGCATTTT. Together with reference TRBV7-8 and TRBJ1-5, the CDR3 gives the full variable domain: GAGVSQSPRYKVAKRGQDVALRCDPISGHVSLFWYQQALGQGPEFLTYFQNEAQLDKSGLPSDRFFAERPEGSVSTLKIQRTQQEDSAVYLCASSLEGWATDQPQHFGDGTRLSIL.

The chain has TRBV6-2 or TRBV6-3 and TRBJ2-1, with 14 bases that match TRBD2. Trimming cost V 6 bases and J 7 bases; bases outside gene matches: 5. The CDR3 runs to 15 residues. Germline V gives CDR1 MNHEY, CDR2 SVGEGT. The CDR3 loop is CASSQGLAGGNEQFF. Here the CDR3 DNA reads TGTGCCAGCAGCCAAGGACTAGCGGGAGGTAATGAGCAGTTCTTC.

With respect to this clone: The identical CDR3 is also encoded by other nucleotide sequences in the sample. The DNA for the CDR3 is TGTGCCAGCTCACCAGGTCGGGTTAGCAATCAGCCCCAGCATTTT. Residues: CASSPGRVSNQPQHF. The rearrangement links TRBV18 to TRBJ1-5; D gene unclear. V dropped 2 bases and J dropped 0 bases, with 8 bases sitting between them. The CDR3 loop spans 15 amino acids. Germline V CDR1 and CDR2: KGHSH, LQKENI. Based on the CDR3 plus reference TRBV18 and TRBJ1-5, the full variable domain is NAGVMQNPRHLVRRRGQEARLRCSPMKGHSHVYWYRQLPEEGLKFMVYLQKENIIDESGMPKERFSAEFPKEGPSILRIQQVVRGDSAAYFCASSPGRVSNQPQHFGDGTRLSIL.

V usage is TRBV28 and J usage is TRBJ2-1; D ambiguous. The CDR3 consists of 13 residues. Deletions cut 6 bases from V and 7 bases from J, with 13 bases between. Germline V gene lookup returns CDR1 MDHEN and CDR2 SYDVKM. The CDR3 reads CASSQPPTNEQFF. CDR3 sequence (DNA): TGTGCCAGCAGCCAACCTCCTACGAATGAGCAGTTCTTC.

The chain links TRBV3-1 (or the pseudogene TRBV3-2) to TRBJ1-3; perhaps TRBD1 as D (6 bases). Germline CDR1 LGHDT, CDR2 YNNKEL (reference sequence). V was pared by 4 bases and J by 0 bases, with 7 bases between. The length of the CDR3 is 14 residues. The CDR3 spells CASSRDISGNTIYF. DNA for the CDR3: TGTGCCAGCAGCCGGGACATCTCTGGAAACACCATATATTTT.

Remarks on this clone: A much bigger clone sits one base away, suggesting this may be a read error. This chain connects TRBV3-1 (or the pseudogene TRBV3-2) to TRBJ2-2; 7 bases agree with TRBD2. Germline V gene sequence: CDR1 LGHDT, CDR2 YNNKEL (reference sequence). The CDR3 is 13 amino acids. With V trimmed by 8 bases and J by 5 bases, 5 bases remained unmatched. The CDR3 reads CASGGSVTGELFF. The CDR3, as DNA: TGTGCCAGCGGCGGGAGCGTTACCGGGGAGCTGTTTTTT.

The chain employs TRBV25-1 and TRBJ1-1; D is possibly TRBD1 (5 bases). The CDR3 consists of 14 residues. The germline V gene has CDR1 MGHDK and CDR2 SYGVNS. V lost 1 base, J lost 5 bases, and 11 bases lay in between. The CDR3 region has the DNA TGTGCCAGCAGTGAATCTGGGGCGAGGACTGAAGCTTTCTTT. It yields the protein CASSESGARTEAFF.

The V call is TRBV6-1, the J call TRBJ1-2; a possible D gene is TRBD1 (5 bases). The CDR3 sequence is 13 residues long. Deletions cut 3 bases from V and 8 bases from J, with 13 bases between. The germline gives CDR1 MNHNS, CDR2 SASEGT. For the CDR3, the DNA is TGTGCCAGCAGTGACGGGGGTGTGTCGGGCTACACCTTC. Translating gives CASSDGGVSGYTF.

The chain joins TRBV18 to TRBJ2-3, with 8 bases aligning to TRBD1. The CDR3 consists of 16 residues. V gave up 2 bases and J gave up 1 base; unmatched junction bases: 5. Germline V CDR1 and CDR2: KGHSH, LQKENI. The CDR3 reads CASSPNRGQGTDTQYF. CDR3 DNA sequence: TGTGCCAGCTCACCAAACAGGGGACAGGGCACAGATACGCAGTATTTT.

The V call is TRBV7-3, the J call TRBJ2-1, with 9 bases identical to TRBD2. Germline V gives CDR1 SGHTA, CDR2 FQGTGA. The CDR3 runs 17 residues. The V and J ends lost 2 bases and 0 bases, in that order; junction bases with no gene match: 5. The CDR3 DNA reads TGTGCCAGCAGCTTATATGGCGGGAGGGGCTCCTACAATGAGCAGTTCTTC. It codes for CASSLYGGRGSYNEQFF.

A note on this clone: Additional DNA sequences in this sample encode the identical CDR3. The genes are TRBV5-1 and TRBJ2-2; 8 bases align to TRBD2. Unmatched junction bases numbered 7, after V lost 6 bases and J lost 0 bases. Germline values: CDR1 SGHRS, CDR2 YFSETQ. This CDR3 has 16 amino acids. DNA of the CDR3: TGCGCCAGCACCCAACTAGCGGCCTCGAACACCGGGGAGCTGTTTTTT. Translating it yields CASTQLAASNTGELFF.

The rearrangement joins TRBV24-1 to TRBJ1-5, with D tentatively TRBD1 (6 bases). CDR1 is KGHDR and CDR2 is SFDVKD in the germline V gene. V was cut by 3 bases and J by 5 bases, with 16 bases left in between. This CDR3 has 16 residues. CDR3 in DNA: TGTGCCACCAGTGATATCGACAGGCCCCTTTATCAGCCCCAGCATTTT. It is translated as CATSDIDRPLYQPQHF.

The chain combines TRBV5-5 with TRBJ2-5; 7 bases match TRBD1. The germline CDR1 and CDR2 sequences are SGHKS and YYEKEE (reference sequence). This CDR3 contains 15 residues. J lost 5 bases, V lost 0 bases, and 7 bases had no gene match. The CDR3 sequence: CASSLGTGVTETQYF. Here the CDR3 DNA reads TGTGCCAGCAGCTTGGGCACAGGGGTAACTGAGACCCAGTACTTC.

The gene calls are TRBV7-2 and TRBJ2-3, with 7 bases fitting TRBD2. The junction had 7 bases not matched to a gene; V was cut back by 2 bases and J by 2 bases. The CDR3 loop spans 16 amino acids. Germline V gene lookup returns CDR1 SGHTA and CDR2 FQGNSA. This CDR3 reads CASSLPPGGTTDTQYF. CDR3 DNA: TGTGCCAGCAGCTTACCCCCCGGGGGGACCACAGATACGCAGTATTTT.

The CDR3 DNA reads as TGTGCCAGCAGGGGGAAGGACAGGTTAATTGCAACTAATGAAAAACTGTTTTTT. Translating gives CASRGKDRLIATNEKLFF. The rearrangement joins TRBV28 to TRBJ1-4, with 7 bases lining up with TRBD1. The CDR3 is made up of 18 amino acids. Germline V gives CDR1 MDHEN, CDR2 SYDVKM. With V trimmed by 6 bases and J by 0 bases, 13 bases remained unmatched.

V is TRBV28 and J is TRBJ1-4, with 7 bases identical to TRBD1. There are 14 residues in the CDR3. Per the germline V gene, CDR1 is MDHEN and CDR2 is SYDVKM. V lost 3 bases, J lost 8 bases, and 6 bases stayed unmatched. The CDR3 nucleotides read TGTGCCAGCAGTTTCCGACAGGGCCGGGAAAAACTGTTTTTT. Residues: CASSFRQGREKLFF. Looking up the rest from reference TRBV28 and TRBJ1-4 gives the full variable domain: DVKVTQSSRYLVKRTGEKVFLECVQDMDHENMFWYRQDPGLGLRLIYFSYDVKMKEKGDIPEGYSVSREKKERFSLILESASTNQTSMYLCASSFRQGREKLFFGSGTQLSVL.

The chain has TRBV18 and TRBJ2-1; 7 bases fit TRBD2. The CDR3 loop spans 15 amino acids. CDR1 and CDR2 from the germline V gene are KGHSH and LQKENI. The trim removed 3 bases at V and 5 bases at J, leaving 7 bases unmatched. The CDR3 nucleotides are TGTGCCAGCTCACCGCAGGCGGGGACTAACAATGAGCAGTTCTTC. It yields the protein CASSPQAGTNNEQFF.

The CDR3 region is CASSWTRVQQYF. The CDR3 DNA reads TGTGCCAGCAGTTGGACTAGGGTGCAGCAGTACTTC. The V and J genes are TRBV6-5 and TRBJ2-7, with TRBD2 matching over 7 bases. Germline V lookup: CDR1 MNHEY, CDR2 SVGAGI. This CDR3 contains 12 residues. Trimming cost V 4 bases and J 8 bases; bases outside gene matches: 5.

The chain couples TRBV3-1 (or the pseudogene TRBV3-2) to TRBJ2-3, with D perhaps TRBD2 (5 bases). Germline CDR1 and CDR2: LGHDT and YNNKEL (reference sequence). V was shortened by 5 bases and J by 8 bases, with 14 bases between the two germline ends. CDR3 length equals 13 residues. This CDR3 reads CASSYRDAVTQYF. CDR3 DNA: TGTGCCAGCAGCTACCGGGATGCTGTTACGCAGTATTTT.

The rearrangement joins TRBV20-1 to TRBJ2-5, with D perhaps TRBD2 (6 bases). The CDR3 is made up of 11 amino acids. Germline-derived CDR1 and CDR2 are DFQATT and SNEGSKA (reference sequence). V lost 7 bases and J lost 1, with 7 bases in between. In DNA, the CDR3 is TGCAGTGAGGGAGGCCAAGAGACCCAGTACTTC. It translates to CSEGGQETQYF.

J is TRBJ2-5 and V is TRBV21-1; the table's D call TRBD2 went unverified against the DNA. TRBV21-1 is shown as a pseudogene. The CDR3 is made up of 20 amino acids. CDR3 in amino acids: CASGWNLGTSGAAGQETQYF. The CDR3 DNA reads TGTGCCAGCGGCTGGAACCTGGGGACTAGCGGGGCCGCTGGCCAAGAGACCCAGTACTTC.

For the CDR3, the DNA is TGTGCCAGCAGTTTTGACTGGAGGGGAGAAAATAATTCACCCCTCCACTTT. Protein: CASSFDWRGENNSPLHF. The V and J genes are TRBV6-2 or TRBV6-3 and TRBJ1-6; D is perhaps TRBD1 (5 bases). This CDR3 is built from 17 residues. Germline values: CDR1 MNHEY, CDR2 SVGEGT. The ends were cut back, 4 bases at V and 5 bases at J, with 18 bases in the middle.

The rearrangement joins TRBV7-6 to TRBJ2-5; 9 positions agree with TRBD2. V dropped 0 bases and J dropped 4; count of bases not matched to a gene: 6. The germline V gene has CDR1 SGHVS and CDR2 FNYEAQ. This CDR3 has 16 residues. The CDR3: CASSLARAGGRETQYF. CDR3 in DNA: TGTGCCAGCAGCTTAGCGCGGGCGGGAGGGCGAGAGACCCAGTACTTC.

The V and J genes are TRBV2 and TRBJ1-2, with D possibly matching TRBD1 (6 bases). Germline-derived CDR1 and CDR2 are SNHLY and FYNNEI. This CDR3 has 14 residues. With 3 bases removed from V and 3 bases from J, the gap between germline ends came to 11 bases. The CDR3 spells CASSDRGGYYGYTF. The DNA of the CDR3 is TGTGCCAGCAGTGATAGGGGGGGGTACTATGGCTACACCTTC. The full variable domain, with the rest looked up from reference TRBV2 and TRBJ1-2, is EPEVTQTPSHQVTQMGQEVILRCVPISNHLYFYWYRQILGQKVEFLVSFYNNEISEKSEIFDDQFSVERPDGSNFTLKIRSTKLEDSAMYFCASSDRGGYYGYTFGSGTRLTVV.

V gene TRBV15 combines with J gene TRBJ1-4; D is unresolved. CDR1 and CDR2 (germline): LNHNV, YYDKDF (reference sequence). Deletions cut 3 bases from V and 0 bases from J, with 14 bases between. This CDR3 is built from 17 residues. For the CDR3, the DNA is TGTGCCACCAGCAGGGCATGGAGCTTCTCAACTAATGAAAAACTGTTTTTT. Protein: CATSRAWSFSTNEKLFF.

The gene calls are TRBV28 and TRBJ2-3, with 10 bases identical to TRBD2. The CDR3 contains 16 residues. The V and J ends lost 3 bases and 0 bases, in that order; junction bases with no gene match: 3. CDR1 MDHEN and CDR2 SYDVKM come from the germline V gene. The CDR3 here is CASSFPGLASTDTQYF. The DNA of the CDR3 is TGTGCCAGCAGTTTCCCGGGACTAGCGAGCACAGATACGCAGTATTTT. Supplemented by reference TRBV28 and TRBJ2-3, the full variable domain reads DVKVTQSSRYLVKRTGEKVFLECVQDMDHENMFWYRQDPGLGLRLIYFSYDVKMKEKGDIPEGYSVSREKKERFSLILESASTNQTSMYLCASSFPGLASTDTQYFGPGTRLTVL.

The rearrangement uses TRBV18 and TRBJ1-1; 7 nucleotides match TRBD1. The CDR3 totals 16 residues. V gave up 4 bases and J gave up 5 bases; unmatched junction bases: 13. Germline CDR1 KGHSH, CDR2 LQKENI. In nucleotides, the CDR3 is TGTGCCAGCTCACAGTCCCGGGACAGCCTGGGAACTGAAGCTTTCTTT. It translates to CASSQSRDSLGTEAFF.